This T cell receptor (beta chain) appears in the sequencing data of a study of response to subunit inactivated influenza vaccine. Study-level findings and limits: Few additional T cells are recruited per seasonal influenza vaccination, authors suggested.

Details on this clonotype: Its antigen is still unknown.

TCRdb processed the RT-PCR reads anew with MiXCR; each CDR3 protein has one entry. The sample includes over 650,000 distinct CDR3 sequences, under 20% of them seen just once. With V trimmed by 0 bases and J by 3 bases, 20 bases remained unmatched. The germline V gene encodes CDR1 SGHAT and CDR2 FQNNGV. This CDR3 has 21 residues. This clonotype was obtained from a man aged 50 to 60 who received an inactivated influenza vaccine. This specimen was PBMCs from blood, taken 5 days after vaccination. The rearrangement links TRBV11-2 to TRBJ2-3; 8 nucleotides agree with TRBD1. In nucleotides, the CDR3 is TGTGCCAGCAGCTTAGATCTGCGTCGTGGAATGGGACAGGCTTTTACAGATACGCAGTATTTT. It encodes CASSLDLRRGMGQAFTDTQYF.